The next 9 T cell receptor beta chains were all read from a single sample in a study of blood T cell repertoires in COVID-19. Clones were read by immunoSEQ multiplex PCR, and TCRdb kept only the in-frame ones, dropping some. The top ten hold over 4% of the sample, which has approximately 250,000 clones, 90% seen once. Material: PBMCs or T cells enriched from blood (not recorded which). The source is a woman aged 25-40 years with acute COVID-19.

The chain carries TRBV14 and TRBJ2-3; D unclear. The V end lost 1 base, the J end lost 9 bases, and 11 bases lay between the germline ends. CDR3 length: 13 amino acids. Germline CDR1 is SGHDN and CDR2 is FVKESK. Here the CDR3 reads CASSQVRMGTQYF. CDR3 nucleotide sequence: TGTGCCAGCAGCCAAGTCCGGATGGGCACGCAGTATTTT.

The chain carries TRBV5-5 and TRBJ2-7; D might be TRBD2 (7 bases). V shed 4 bases and J shed 0 bases, with 20 bases lying between them. The CDR3 sequence is 17 residues long. From germline, CDR1 is SGHKS and CDR2 YYEKEE (reference sequence). CDR3 DNA sequence: TGTGCCAGCAGCCCCGAGGGAGGGACAATTAGCTCCTACGAGCAGTACTTC. Protein product: CASSPEGGTISSYEQYF.

The rearrangement links TRBV9 to TRBJ2-1; 9 nucleotides line up with TRBD2. Germline V gene sequence: CDR1 SGDLS, CDR2 YYNGEE. J was trimmed by 0 bases and V by 2 bases; bases with no gene match: 3. The CDR3 runs 16 residues. This CDR3 is CASSVREGRSYNEQFF. CDR3 coding DNA: TGTGCCAGCAGCGTGCGGGAGGGCCGCTCCTACAATGAGCAGTTCTTC. Looking up the rest from reference TRBV9 and TRBJ2-1 gives the full variable domain: DSGVTQTPKHLITATGQRVTLRCSPRSGDLSVYWYQQSLDQGLQFLIQYYNGEERAKGNILERFSAQQFPDLHSELNLSSLELGDSALYFCASSVREGRSYNEQFFGPGTRLTVL.

The rearrangement links TRBV5-4 to TRBJ2-7, with a possible D match to TRBD1 (5 bases). The V gene's germline CDR1 is SGHNT and CDR2 YYREEE (reference sequence). The CDR3 sequence is 13 residues long. Trimming shortened V by 2 bases and J by 4 bases, and 10 bases separated the two germline ends. CDR3 sequence: CASSLRQSYEQYF. DNA for the CDR3: TGTGCCAGCAGCTTAAGACAGAGTTACGAGCAGTACTTC.

DNA of the CDR3: TGTGCCACCAGCAGGACGGGGAACTATGGCTACACCTTC. This translates into CATSRTGNYGYTF. The chain joins TRBV24-1 to TRBJ1-2, with unresolved D. Trimming removed 7 bases from V and 2 bases from J, with 10 bases in between. In germline, CDR1 is KGHDR, CDR2 SFDVKD. This CDR3 contains 13 residues.

This chain joins TRBV6-5 and TRBJ2-7, with D uncertain. Germline V CDR1 and CDR2: MNHEY, SVGAGI. The CDR3 is 14 amino acids. V was pared by 3 bases and J by 3 bases, with 12 bases between. This chain's CDR3 is CASSYSPENYEQYF. The CDR3 nucleotides are TGTGCCAGCAGTTATTCTCCAGAAAACTACGAGCAGTACTTC.

As to this clone: Different DNA sequences within this sample yield the same CDR3. The chain recombines TRBV24-1 with TRBJ1-5; 9 nucleotides align to TRBD1. CDR1 is KGHDR, CDR2 SFDVKD, per germline. The CDR3 totals 14 residues. Trimming at V came to 4 bases and at J to 5 bases, leaving 2 bases not matched to a gene. The CDR3 reads CATSDRQGDQPQHF. The CDR3 region has the DNA TGTGCCACCAGTGACCGACAGGGGGATCAGCCCCAGCATTTT.

The chain joins TRBV6-6 to TRBJ2-2, with 8 nucleotides matching TRBD1. V lost 6 bases to trimming and J lost 3 bases; unmatched junction nucleotides: 3. This CDR3 is built from 14 residues. The germline V gene has CDR1 MNHNY and CDR2 SVGAGI (reference sequence). As DNA, the CDR3 is TGTGCCAGCAGGACAGGGGACCACACCGGGGAGCTGTTTTTT. Translating gives CASRTGDHTGELFF.

The CDR3 region has the DNA TGTGCCAGCAGCCCCGTAGGGAGTAGGCAGTACTTC. It encodes CASSPVGSRQYF. The chain is built from TRBV12-3 or TRBV12-4 and TRBJ2-7, with TRBD2 as a possible D gene (5 bases). V gave up 6 bases and J gave up 9 bases, with 15 bases separating them. This CDR3 comprises 12 residues.